The rows below give T cell receptor beta chains drawn from one sample of a study of blood T cell repertoires in COVID-19. Libraries were prepared by immunoSEQ multiplex PCR; TCRdb keeps only in-frame clonotypes and omits some of them. The sample consists of about 150,000 clones, 80% to 90% of them appearing once. Sequences were obtained from peripheral blood. The receptors here all came from an older woman with COVID-19, enrolled during active disease. CDR3s include the opening cysteine and the closing phenylalanine or tryptophan. A D gene is named only where the DNA matches it firmly. Clone size is not always given. Where it is, it says once, few, many or a class for expanded clones.

D gene	V gene	J gene	clone size	CDR3 protein	CDR3 DNA
TRBD1	TRBV7-2	TRBJ2-7	NA	CASSFDRGPYEQYF	TGTGCCAGCAGCTTCGACAGGGGGCCCTACGAGCAGTACTTC
TRBD1	TRBV28	TRBJ1-3	NA	CASSGGGAGTSGNTIYF	TGTGCCAGCAGCGGAGGGGGCGCAGGGACCTCTGGAAACACCATATATTTT
NA	TRBV5-1	TRBJ1-1	NA	CASSLGARQSEAFF	TGCGCCAGCAGCTTAGGAGCACGGCAAAGTGAAGCTTTCTTT
NA	TRBV30	TRBJ2-7	NA	CAWSVNRAYEQYF	TGTGCCTGGAGTGTAAACAGGGCCTACGAGCAGTACTTC
TRBD1	TRBV15	TRBJ1-2	NA	CATSRDGDSYGYTF	TGTGCCACCAGCAGAGATGGGGACAGCTATGGCTACACCTTC
TRBD1	TRBV5-4	TRBJ2-1	NA	CASSFASGGWNEQFF	TGTGCCAGCAGCTTCGCTTCAGGGGGCTGGAATGAGCAGTTCTTC
NA	TRBV30	TRBJ1-1	NA	CAWSPLDSNTEAFF	TGTGCCTGGAGTCCCCTCGACAGTAACACTGAAGCTTTCTTT
NA	TRBV15	TRBJ1-2	NA	CATSINLEGVDDGYTF	TGTGCCACCAGCATAAACCTCGAAGGGGTAGACGATGGCTACACCTTC
NA	TRBV20-1	TRBJ2-7	NA	CSVTYGDEQYF	TGCAGTGTTACATACGGGGACGAGCAGTACTTC
TRBD1	TRBV5-6	TRBJ1-3	few	CASSLDRENTIYF	TGTGCCAGCAGCCTGGACAGGGAAAACACCATATATTTT
NA	TRBV19	TRBJ2-2	NA	CASSTGFTGELFF	TGTGCCAGTAGCACAGGGTTCACCGGGGAGCTGTTTTTT
TRBD1	TRBV5-6	TRBJ1-2	NA	CASSHRQGTGGGYTF	TGTGCCAGCAGCCACCGACAGGGCACAGGGGGGGGCTACACCTTC
NA	TRBV3-1/TRBV3-2	TRBJ2-5	NA	CASSSTRGGGLGEETQYF	TGTGCCAGCAGCTCAACCAGGGGCGGGGGCCTGGGAGAAGAGACCCAGTACTTC
TRBD2	TRBV4-1	TRBJ2-1	NA	CASSQGLAGENEQFF	TGCGCCAGCAGCCAAGGGCTAGCGGGGGAAAATGAGCAGTTCTTC
NA	TRBV10-3	TRBJ2-5	NA	CAISESSEAETQYF	TGTGCCATCAGTGAGTCTTCAGAGGCGGAGACCCAGTACTTC
TRBD1	TRBV5-6	TRBJ2-2	NA	CASSTGQAPNTGELFF	TGTGCCAGCAGCACGGGACAGGCGCCGAACACCGGGGAGCTGTTTTTT
NA	TRBV10-3	TRBJ1-1	NA	CAISDSRNSISGKAFF	TGTGCCATCAGTGATTCACGTAATTCTATTAGCGGAAAAGCTTTCTTT
TRBD1	TRBV28	TRBJ2-1	NA	CASSFLRTGNNEQFF	TGTGCCAGCAGTTTCCTCAGGACAGGAAACAATGAGCAGTTCTTC
TRBD1	TRBV3-1/TRBV3-2	TRBJ2-6	NA	CASSQRQGYDSGANVLTF	TGTGCCAGCAGCCAAAGACAGGGGTATGACTCTGGGGCCAACGTCCTGACTTTC
TRBD1	TRBV5-1	TRBJ2-7	NA	CASSLGTGTREQYF	TGCGCCAGCAGCTTGGGGACAGGGACGAGGGAGCAGTACTTC
TRBD2	TRBV5-1	TRBJ2-5	NA	CASSAAAGTTQETQYF	TGCGCCAGCAGCGCCGCGGCCGGGACTACCCAAGAGACCCAGTACTTC
TRBD1	TRBV6-5	TRBJ2-3	NA	CASRETGGTDTQYF	TGTGCCAGCAGGGAGACAGGGGGCACAGATACGCAGTATTTT
TRBD1	TRBV6-5	TRBJ2-7	NA	CASSNPGQEPEQYF	TGTGCCAGCAGTAACCCGGGACAGGAGCCCGAGCAGTACTTC
NA	TRBV12-3/TRBV12-4	TRBJ2-5	NA	CASSLETFGTQYF	TGTGCCAGCAGTTTAGAAACCTTCGGGACCCAGTACTTC
TRBD1	TRBV18	TRBJ2-7	NA	CASSPRGQGLYEQYF	TGTGCCAGCTCGCCTCGCGGACAGGGCCTATACGAGCAGTACTTC
TRBD2	TRBV7-2	TRBJ2-1	NA	CASYLIAGGSNEQFF	TGTGCCAGCTACTTAATAGCGGGGGGGTCCAATGAGCAGTTCTTC
NA	TRBV5-6	TRBJ2-5	NA	CASSLRGREETQYF	TGTGCCAGCAGCTTGAGGGGCAGGGAAGAGACCCAGTACTTC
NA	TRBV7-2	TRBJ1-1	NA	CASSLRGAGTEAFF	TGTGCCAGCAGCTTACGGGGGGCCGGGACTGAAGCTTTCTTT
NA	TRBV15	TRBJ1-4	NA	CATSRERANEKLFF	TGTGCCACCAGCAGAGAGCGGGCTAATGAAAAACTGTTTTTT
NA	TRBV29-1	TRBJ2-7	NA	CSVEGGVPYEQYF	TGCAGCGTTGAAGGGGGGGTACCCTACGAGCAGTACTTC
NA	TRBV19	TRBJ2-7	NA	CASSEQHSYEQYF	TGTGCCAGTAGTGAACAGCACTCCTACGAGCAGTACTTC